This T cell receptor beta chain appears in the sequencing data of a study of blood T cell repertoires in COVID-19. Ages ranged from about 18 to 89 years, with residence in about two dozen US areas. Clinical histories supplied by participants themselves formed the basis of cohort assignment. Original analysis: Researchers report that nucleated cell counts were estimated from reference gene primer amplification. Generated by immunoSEQ multiplex PCR, the TCRdb table keeps only in-frame clones and is missing some. V, J and clone size derive from that table, while D and trimming were established from the DNA sequence. The sample has 240,000 or so clones; approximately 83% are singletons. CDR3 length equals 12 residues. Trimming stripped 5 bases from V and 4 bases from J, with 6 bases between. Germline V gene lookup returns CDR1 SGHTA and CDR2 FQGNSA.

The sequencing input was PBMCs or T cells enriched from blood (not recorded which). The gene calls are TRBV7-2 and TRBJ2-1; the D is unclear. The TCR comes from a woman aged 40 to 49 with acute COVID-19. CDR3 amino acids: CASSPQYNEQFF. CDR3 bases: TGTGCCAGCAGCCCACAATACAATGAGCAGTTCTTC.